The 5 T cell receptor beta chains below come from one sample, sequenced in a study of OX40 agonist ivuxolimab in advanced cancers. Assay: immunoSEQ multiplex PCR; the TCRdb copy retains only in-frame clones and omits some. Seen here are tens of thousands of clones, 91% observed once, and the top ten hold 1.5% to 2%. The sample consisted of CD4+ or CD8+ T cells sorted from blood, taken in a trial of the OX40 agonist ivuxolimab. The receptors derive from an adult with an advanced solid tumor such as melanoma, head and neck, liver or kidney cancer.

V usage is TRBV7-8 and J usage is TRBJ2-5; D is uncertain. CDR3 length: 15 residues. Deletions cut 4 bases from V and 5 bases from J, with 17 bases between. The V gene's germline CDR1 is SGHVS and CDR2 FQNEAQ. The CDR3 loop reads CASSSLEARRETQYF. The DNA of the CDR3 is TGTGCCAGCAGCTCCCTTGAAGCCCGAAGGGAGACCCAGTACTTC.

This clone was detected once. The chain recombines TRBV2 with TRBJ1-5; D gene unclear. This CDR3 comprises 14 residues. The germline V and J ends were trimmed by 4 bases and 0 bases, with 7 bases remaining between them. Looked up from germline, CDR1 is SNHLY and CDR2 is FYNNEI. The CDR3 DNA follows: TGTGCCAGCAGTGGTTCTTATAGCAATCAGCCCCAGCATTTT. It yields the protein CASSGSYSNQPQHF. The full variable domain, its missing parts supplied by reference TRBV2 and TRBJ1-5, is EPEVTQTPSHQVTQMGQEVILRCVPISNHLYFYWYRQILGQKVEFLVSFYNNEISEKSEIFDDQFSVERPDGSNFTLKIRSTKLEDSAMYFCASSGSYSNQPQHFGDGTRLSIL.

A single count supports this clone. This sequence joins TRBV25-1 and TRBJ2-1, with 7 bases fitting TRBD1. The CDR3 runs to 16 residues. J lost 4 bases, V lost 3 bases, and 9 bases had no gene match. Germline V gene data show CDR1 as MGHDK and CDR2 as SYGVNS. The CDR3 spells CASSDQGTEKYNEQFF. The CDR3 DNA is TGTGCCAGCAGTGACCAAGGGACAGAAAAGTACAATGAGCAGTTCTTC.

V is TRBV19 and J is TRBJ1-2, with D hard to call. CDR1 is LNHDA and CDR2 is SQIVND in the germline V gene (reference sequence). CDR3 length equals 13 residues. Trimming stripped 3 bases from V and 5 bases from J, with 10 bases between. In DNA form, the CDR3 reads TGTGCCAGTAGTATCACTTTTGGGTATGGCTACACCTTC. This encodes CASSITFGYGYTF.

V is TRBV2 and J is TRBJ2-5, with 7 bases aligning to TRBD1. The CDR3 is 14 residues long. The J segment lost 5 bases and the V segment lost 8 bases, leaving 11 bases of the junction unmatched. Germline V gene sequence: CDR1 SNHLY, CDR2 FYNNEI. The CDR3 DNA reads as TGTGCCAGCGGGGCAGGGGGACAAGTGGAGACCCAGTACTTC. It encodes CASGAGGQVETQYF.